These 9 T cell receptor beta chains share one sample of origin, sequenced in a study of T cell repertoires in cytomegalovirus infection. MiXCR, applied by TCRdb to the reads, yields one record per CDR3 protein. The data show about 490,000 distinct CDR3 sequences, around a quarter seen once. What was sequenced was PBMCs. These TCRs come from a human donor in good health (CMV status not recorded). Some clones in this sample may be carry-over from other donors' samples.

This clonotype has ten or more counts. The rearrangement joins TRBV7-2 to TRBJ2-1, with D perhaps given as TRBD1 or TRBD2 (5 bases each). V lost 5 bases to trimming and J lost 9 bases, with 11 bases between them. The CDR3 has 12 residues. Germline lookup yields CDR1 SGHTA and CDR2 FQGNSA. CDR3 sequence reads: CASSRAGGEQFF. DNA for the CDR3: TGTGCCAGCAGCCGGGCTGGGGGTGAGCAGTTCTTC.

This clonotype showed up just a few times. This chain links TRBV6-2 or TRBV6-3 with TRBJ2-3; tentatively, D is TRBD1 or TRBD2 (6 bases each). This CDR3 comprises 14 residues. With 7 bases removed from V and 3 bases from J, the gap between germline ends came to 14 bases. Germline values: CDR1 MNHEY, CDR2 SVGEGT. Here the CDR3 DNA reads TGTGCCAGCATCAGGGGAGGATTAACAGATACGCAGTATTTT. Protein: CASIRGGLTDTQYF.

This clonotype was observed a few times. The rearrangement joins TRBV6-1 to TRBJ2-7; maybe TRBD2 (6 bases). Germline values: CDR1 MNHNS, CDR2 SASEGT. This CDR3 spans 15 amino acids. Trimming took off 4 bases at V and 4 bases at J, with 17 bases between the two ends. The chain's CDR3 is CASSVRDWVSYEQYF. The CDR3 DNA is TGTGCCAGCAGTGTCCGGGACTGGGTTTCATACGAGCAGTACTTC.

This clonotype was recorded at least ten times. This chain connects TRBV12-3 or TRBV12-4 to TRBJ1-2; D might be TRBD1 (5 bases). CDR3 length equals 15 residues. The V end was cut by 8 bases, the J end by 4 bases, with 20 bases between. This CDR3 reads CASSLSDRLLYGYTF. The CDR3 coding sequence is TGTGCCAGCTCCCTTTCCGACAGACTACTCTATGGCTACACCTTC.

This clonotype was counted ten times or more. The chain uses TRBV28 and TRBJ1-5; D may be TRBD1 (5 bases). Deletions cut 6 bases from V and 0 bases from J, with 30 bases between. This CDR3 region has 21 residues. Germline V gene sequence: CDR1 MDHEN, CDR2 SYDVKM. Written as DNA, the CDR3 is TGTGCCAGCAGAACACCCCGACAAAGGGGCGTCATAGAACTTAGCAATCAGCCCCAGCATTTT. The encoded protein is CASRTPRQRGVIELSNQPQHF.

The rearrangement uses TRBV28 and TRBJ2-5; 9 nucleotides match TRBD1. Unmatched junction bases numbered 17, after V lost 4 bases and J lost 5 bases. This CDR3 is 18 amino acids long. Germline loops: CDR1 MDHEN, CDR2 SYDVKM. The CDR3 protein is CASSSRYIGQGKKETQYF. Written as DNA, the CDR3 is TGTGCCAGCAGTTCAAGATATATAGGACAGGGGAAAAAGGAGACCCAGTACTTC.

This clonotype was recorded many times. The V gene is TRBV7-2, the J gene TRBJ2-5; the D gene is possibly TRBD2 (5 bases). The CDR3 extends over 15 amino acids. Trimming cost V 4 bases and J 8 bases, with 20 bases left between them. CDR1 SGHTA and CDR2 FQGNSA come from the germline V gene. The CDR3 nucleotides read TGTGCCAGCAGCTCCCTTGGCGGGCCGCCGGGAACCCAGTACTTC. Translated, it gives CASSSLGGPPGTQYF.

This clonotype was detected many times. The rearrangement links TRBV11-3 to TRBJ1-1, with D tentatively TRBD1 (5 bases). The CDR3 is made up of 17 amino acids. The germline CDR1 and CDR2 sequences are SGHNT and YENEEA. V was cut by 5 bases and J by 10 bases, with 29 bases left in between. The CDR3 reads CASSPGGTALAERGAFF. CDR3 bases: TGTGCCAGCAGCCCGGGGGGAACAGCCCTGGCTGAGAGAGGAGCTTTCTTT. The full variable domain, rest sourced from reference TRBV11-3 and TRBJ1-1, is EAGVVQSPRYKIIEKKQPVAFWCNPISGHNTLYWYLQNLGQGPELLIRYENEEAVDDSQLPKDRFSAERLKGVDSTLKIQPAELGDSAVYLCASSPGGTALAERGAFFGQGTRLTVV.

V usage is TRBV27 and J usage is TRBJ2-1; possible D gene TRBD2, 6 bases. This CDR3 is 12 amino acids long. Germline lookup yields CDR1 MNHEY and CDR2 SMNVEV (reference sequence). Trimming took off 6 bases at V and 13 bases at J, with 16 bases between the two ends. The CDR3 loop reads CASSQGLFRQFF. Written as DNA, the CDR3 is TGTGCCAGCAGCCAGGGACTTTTCCGTCAGTTCTTC.